The next 20 T cell receptor beta chains were all read from a single sample in a study of blood T cell repertoires in COVID-19 (dated by TCRdb to the early 2020s). Receptor amplification or capture employed the immunoSEQ multiplex PCR assay. TCRdb provides this immuneACCESS table in a form limited to in-frame rearrangements. Some clones are lacking; in checked studies, under half of them reflect an unresolved V gene, and why the rest are absent is not known. This sample has 60,000 to 70,000 clones in its table, and 70% to 90% of those were observed once. The ten largest clones capture over 9% of the sample. What was sequenced was PBMCs or T cells enriched from blood (not recorded which). The receptors stem from a woman aged 40 to 55 who had recovered from COVID-19.

The chain uses TRBV18 and TRBJ1-5; D call uncertain. CDR1 is KGHSH and CDR2 is LQKENI in the germline V gene. The V and J ends lost 2 bases and 6 bases respectively, with 5 bases between them. The CDR3 extends over 12 amino acids. CDR3 sequence (DNA): TGTGCCAGCTCACCAGCCGGTCAGCCCCAGCATTTT. Translating it yields CASSPAGQPQHF.

This clone was found once. The gene calls are TRBV28 and TRBJ2-2; TRBD2 aligns across 11 bases. V trimming: 6 bases; J trimming: 6 bases; junction bases outside the gene matches: 3. This CDR3 has 14 residues. Germline V lookup: CDR1 MDHEN, CDR2 SYDVKM. CDR3 residues: CASRFSGGAGELFF. For the CDR3, the DNA is TGTGCCAGCAGGTTTAGCGGGGGGGCCGGGGAGCTGTTTTTT. The whole variable domain, remainder taken from reference TRBV28 and TRBJ2-2, is DVKVTQSSRYLVKRTGEKVFLECVQDMDHENMFWYRQDPGLGLRLIYFSYDVKMKEKGDIPEGYSVSREKKERFSLILESASTNQTSMYLCASRFSGGAGELFFGEGSRLTVL.

The genes are TRBV11-3 and TRBJ1-2; D is undetermined. The CDR3 length is 14 residues. Between the trimmed V and J ends, which lost 4 bases and 5 bases, there was a span of 14 bases. Germline lookup yields CDR1 SGHNT and CDR2 YENEEA. CDR3 coding DNA: TGTGCCAGCAGCTCCCGGGAGTTGGCTTATGGCTACACCTTC. Encoded protein: CASSSRELAYGYTF.

The chain combines TRBV7-8 with TRBJ1-2, with D unclear. From germline, CDR1 is SGHVS and CDR2 FQNEAQ. The CDR3 consists of 13 residues. The V and J ends lost 5 bases and 0 bases respectively, with 7 bases between them. The CDR3 DNA reads as TGTGCCAGCAGCGTTAGATCTAACTATGGCTACACCTTC. Encoded protein: CASSVRSNYGYTF. The full variable domain, its missing parts supplied by reference TRBV7-8 and TRBJ1-2, is GAGVSQSPRYKVAKRGQDVALRCDPISGHVSLFWYQQALGQGPEFLTYFQNEAQLDKSGLPSDRFFAERPEGSVSTLKIQRTQQEDSAVYLCASSVRSNYGYTFGSGTRLTVV.

This clone was recorded once. The chain is built from TRBV25-1 and TRBJ1-2; no clear D. V was shortened by 4 bases and J by 3 bases, with 9 bases between the two germline ends. Germline V CDR1 and CDR2: MGHDK, SYGVNS. The CDR3 is 13 amino acids. CDR3 bases: TGTGCCAGCAGTGTTGGACTGTACTATGGCTACACCTTC. Translating gives CASSVGLYYGYTF.

The chain couples TRBV5-6 to TRBJ2-2; TRBD1 agrees at 9 bases. The CDR3 is 14 amino acids. Trimming took 4 bases from V and 9 from J; bases not matched to a gene: 7. Germline CDR1 SGHDT, CDR2 YYEEEE. CDR3 sequence (DNA): TGTGCCAGCAGCACCACAGGGGGCAGGCGGGAGCTGTTTTTT. Protein product: CASSTTGGRRELFF.

The rearrangement uses TRBV5-1 and TRBJ1-1, with 7 bases fitting TRBD1. The CDR3 has 15 residues. V shed 4 bases and J 6 bases; nucleotides not matched to a gene: 12. Germline CDR1 SGHRS, CDR2 YFSETQ. The CDR3 region is CASSIPTGNRAEAFF. The CDR3 nucleotides read TGCGCCAGCAGCATTCCGACAGGGAATCGGGCTGAAGCTTTCTTT.

V usage is TRBV19 and J usage is TRBJ1-2; unclear D gene. The CDR3 runs to 15 residues. CDR1 is LNHDA, CDR2 SQIVND, per germline (reference sequence). Between the trimmed V and J ends, which lost 0 bases and 8 bases, there was a span of 16 bases. CDR3 sequence (DNA): TGTGCCAGTAGTATAGATCGTGAGAGTCTGGTCGGCTACACCTTC. It yields the protein CASSIDRESLVGYTF.

The rearrangement joins TRBV19 to TRBJ1-2, with 10 bases matching TRBD1. CDR3 size: 16 residues. Germline V CDR1 and CDR2: LNHDA, SQIVND (reference sequence). V was pared by 7 bases and J by 0 bases, with 8 bases of the junction left unmatched. The CDR3 DNA is TGTGCCAGTAATGCCGGGACAGGGGTGACTAACTATGGCTACACCTTC. This codes for CASNAGTGVTNYGYTF.

The rearrangement joins TRBV7-9 to TRBJ1-3; D gene unclear. The CDR3 sequence is 12 residues long. Germline CDR1 reads SEHNR; CDR2 reads FQNEAQ (reference sequence). V gave up 1 base and J gave up 4 bases, with 2 bases separating them. The DNA of the CDR3 is TGTGCCAGCAGCTTAGTAGGAAACACCATATATTTT. Protein product: CASSLVGNTIYF.

The genes are TRBV4-1 and TRBJ2-7; 9 positions match TRBD2. CDR3 length equals 16 residues. Germline V lookup: CDR1 MGHRA, CDR2 YSYEKL. The V segment lost 3 bases and the J segment 5 bases; nucleotides outside the gene matches: 11. The DNA for the CDR3 is TGCGCCAGCAGCCACGACGACTTTGTAGCGGGGGACGAGCAGTACTTC. This gives the protein CASSHDDFVAGDEQYF.

The V call is TRBV5-8, the J call TRBJ2-3; 11 positions match TRBD1. The CDR3 has 13 amino acids. Trimming at V came to 9 bases and at J to 3 bases, leaving 3 bases not matched to a gene. The V gene's germline CDR1 is SGHTS and CDR2 YDEGEE. CDR3 protein: CATRDRGTDTQYF. DNA of the CDR3: TGTGCCACACGGGACAGGGGGACAGATACGCAGTATTTT.

V usage is TRBV29-1 and J usage is TRBJ2-5; TRBD2 agrees at 7 bases. The germline CDR1 and CDR2 sequences are SQVTM and ANQGSEA. CDR3 length equals 12 residues. Trimming removed 7 bases from V and 5 bases from J; junction bases left unmatched: 7. The CDR3 protein is CSADGGFETQYF. CDR3 DNA: TGCAGCGCCGACGGGGGGTTTGAGACCCAGTACTTC.

The genes are TRBV9 and TRBJ2-5, with TRBD2 matching over 8 bases. With V trimmed by 2 bases and J by 5 bases, 2 bases remained unmatched. CDR3 length: 13 residues. Germline V gene data show CDR1 as SGDLS and CDR2 as YYNGEE. CDR3 sequence reads: CASSVGGEETQYF. CDR3 nucleotide sequence: TGTGCCAGCAGCGTCGGGGGGGAGGAGACCCAGTACTTC.

V and J are TRBV12-3 or TRBV12-4 and TRBJ1-1; no clear D. CDR3 length: 13 residues. V shed 0 bases and J shed 4 bases, with 6 bases lying between them. CDR3 amino acids: CASSLAESTEAFF. CDR3 in DNA: TGTGCCAGCAGTTTAGCGGAGAGCACTGAAGCTTTCTTT.

The sample holds one count of this clone. The chain is built from TRBV27 and TRBJ2-5; TRBD2 is a possible D gene (6 bases). CDR3 size: 11 residues. From germline, CDR1 is MNHEY and CDR2 SMNVEV (reference sequence). V was trimmed by 4 bases and J by 7 bases, leaving 7 bases between them. DNA for the CDR3: TGTGCCAGCAGTTCGCGGGGGACCCAGTACTTC. It yields the protein CASSSRGTQYF.

The CDR3 spells CASSLEQYYGYTF. The CDR3 coding sequence is TGCGCCAGCAGCTTGGAACAGTACTATGGCTACACCTTC. The chain carries TRBV5-1 and TRBJ1-2, with unresolved D. V lost 0 bases to trimming and J lost 3 bases, with 6 bases between them. The CDR3 totals 13 residues. Germline V gene lookup returns CDR1 SGHRS and CDR2 YFSETQ.

V gene TRBV3-1 (or the pseudogene TRBV3-2) combines with J gene TRBJ2-1; 9 bases agree with TRBD2. This CDR3 comprises 18 residues. The germline gives CDR1 LGHDT, CDR2 YNNKEL (reference sequence). V was pared by 0 bases and J by 4 bases, with 10 bases of the junction left unmatched. This CDR3 is CASSQDIPAGGLYNEQFF. CDR3 nucleotide sequence: TGTGCCAGCAGCCAAGATATCCCAGCGGGGGGCCTATACAATGAGCAGTTCTTC.

V usage is TRBV21-1 and J usage is TRBJ1-4; the table's D call of TRBD1 was not tested on the DNA. TRBV21-1 is a pseudogene segment. CDR3 length: 15 residues. DNA of the CDR3: TGTGCCAGCAGCAACCCGGCAGACAGGATTGAAAAACTGTTTTTT. Its translation is CASSNPADRIEKLFF.

The rearrangement joins TRBV5-1 to TRBJ1-1; a weak D match, TRBD1 (6 bases). This CDR3 is built from 14 residues. With 3 bases removed from V and 7 bases from J, the gap between germline ends came to 16 bases. Germline-derived CDR1 and CDR2 are SGHRS and YFSETQ. The CDR3 region has the DNA TGCGCCAGCAGCTCCTTATCAGGGGTAAGTGAAGCTTTCTTT. Its translation is CASSSLSGVSEAFF.